This TCR beta chain was recovered during a study of blood T cell repertoires in COVID-19. Study-wide context: T cells, B-cell-depleted T cells, or PBMCs supplied cDNA or gDNA.

In the authors' workflow: Amplified reference gene primers provided the basis for estimating nucleated cell counts. Assay: immunoSEQ multiplex PCR; the TCRdb copy retains only in-frame clones and omits some. V and J calls and clone size are copied from that table; D and trimming were computed from the DNA. This table has some 120,000 clones, around three quarters appearing once. The CDR3 is 15 residues long. With 0 bases removed from V and 1 base from J, the gap between germline ends came to 9 bases. Germline CDR1 reads MNHEY; CDR2 reads SVGAGI. This clone was counted between two and nine times. Different DNA sequences within this sample yield the same CDR3.

The receptor was derived from a human donor in a cohort sampled during active COVID-19. The sample comprised peripheral blood. The chain joins TRBV6-5 to TRBJ1-1; no definite D call. The CDR3 region has the DNA TGTGCCAGCAGTTACTCTCTGACGGGGAACACTGAAGCTTTCTTT. This encodes CASSYSLTGNTEAFF.